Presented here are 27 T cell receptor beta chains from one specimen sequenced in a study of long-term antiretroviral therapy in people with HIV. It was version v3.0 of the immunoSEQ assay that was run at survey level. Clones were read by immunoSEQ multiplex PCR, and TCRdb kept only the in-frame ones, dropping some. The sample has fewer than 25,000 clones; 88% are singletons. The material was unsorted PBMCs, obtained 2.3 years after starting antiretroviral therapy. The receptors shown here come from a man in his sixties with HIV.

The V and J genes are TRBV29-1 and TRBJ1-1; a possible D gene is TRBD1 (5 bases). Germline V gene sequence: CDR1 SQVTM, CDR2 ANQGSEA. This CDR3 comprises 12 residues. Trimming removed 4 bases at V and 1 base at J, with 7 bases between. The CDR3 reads CSVVQGNTEAFF. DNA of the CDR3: TGCAGCGTTGTCCAGGGGAACACTGAAGCTTTCTTT.

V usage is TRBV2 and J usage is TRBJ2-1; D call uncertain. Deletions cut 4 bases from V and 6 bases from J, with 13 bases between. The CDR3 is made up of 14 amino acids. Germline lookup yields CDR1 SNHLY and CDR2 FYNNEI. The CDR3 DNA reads TGTGCCAGCAGTGGAGGCCAGCTTACCAATGAGCAGTTCTTC. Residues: CASSGGQLTNEQFF.

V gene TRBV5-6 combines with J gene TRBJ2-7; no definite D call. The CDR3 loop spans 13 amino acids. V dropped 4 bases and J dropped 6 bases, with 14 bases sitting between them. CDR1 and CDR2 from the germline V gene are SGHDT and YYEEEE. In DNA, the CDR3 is TGTGCCAGCAGCCCCCCGGATGGCGTCGAGCAGTACTTC. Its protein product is CASSPPDGVEQYF.

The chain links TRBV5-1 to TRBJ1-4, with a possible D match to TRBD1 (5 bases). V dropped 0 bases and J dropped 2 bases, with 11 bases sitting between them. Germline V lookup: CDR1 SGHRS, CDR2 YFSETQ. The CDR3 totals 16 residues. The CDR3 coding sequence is TGCGCCAGCAGCTTGGGACAGCCTGGGACTAATGAAAAACTGTTTTTT. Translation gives CASSLGQPGTNEKLFF.

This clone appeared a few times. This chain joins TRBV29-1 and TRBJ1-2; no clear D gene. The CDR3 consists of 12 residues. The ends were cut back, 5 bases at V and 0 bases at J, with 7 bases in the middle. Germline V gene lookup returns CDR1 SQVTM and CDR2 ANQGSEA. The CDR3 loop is CSVILANYGYTF. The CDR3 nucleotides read TGCAGCGTTATCCTGGCTAACTATGGCTACACCTTC.

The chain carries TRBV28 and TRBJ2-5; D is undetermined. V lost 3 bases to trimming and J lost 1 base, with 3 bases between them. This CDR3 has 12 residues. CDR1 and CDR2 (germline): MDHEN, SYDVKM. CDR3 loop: CASSFPQETQYF. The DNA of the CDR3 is TGTGCCAGCAGTTTTCCCCAAGAGACCCAGTACTTC.

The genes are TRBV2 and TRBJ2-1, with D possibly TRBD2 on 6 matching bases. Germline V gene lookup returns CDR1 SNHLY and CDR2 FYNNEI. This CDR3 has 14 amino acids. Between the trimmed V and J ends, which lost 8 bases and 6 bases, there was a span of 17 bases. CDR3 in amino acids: CASHRLVVGNEQFF. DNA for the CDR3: TGTGCCAGCCATCGACTAGTCGTCGGCAATGAGCAGTTCTTC.

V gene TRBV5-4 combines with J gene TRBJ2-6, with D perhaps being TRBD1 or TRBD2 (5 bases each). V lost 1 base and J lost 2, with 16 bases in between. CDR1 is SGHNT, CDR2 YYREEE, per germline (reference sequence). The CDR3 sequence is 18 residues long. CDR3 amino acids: CASSLPPILGAGANVLTF. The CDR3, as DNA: TGTGCCAGCAGCTTGCCTCCTATCTTGGGGGCTGGGGCCAACGTCCTGACTTTC. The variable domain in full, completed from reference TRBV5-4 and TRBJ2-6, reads ETGVTQSPTHLIKTRGQQVTLRCSSQSGHNTVSWYQQALGQGPQFIFQYYREEENGRGNFPPRFSGLQFPNYSSELNVNALELDDSALYLCASSLPPILGAGANVLTFGAGSRLTVL.

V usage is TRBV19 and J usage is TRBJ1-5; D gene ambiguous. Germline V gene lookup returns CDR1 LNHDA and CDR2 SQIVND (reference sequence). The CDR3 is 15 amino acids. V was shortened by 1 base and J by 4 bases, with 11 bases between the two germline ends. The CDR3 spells CASSIVPTENQPQHF. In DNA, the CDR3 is TGTGCCAGTAGTATAGTCCCCACGGAAAATCAGCCCCAGCATTTT.

CDR3 region: CASSFRMQGGEQYF. The CDR3 DNA is TGCGCCAGCAGCTTCCGGATGCAAGGGGGCGAGCAGTACTTC. This chain joins TRBV5-1 and TRBJ2-7; possibly TRBD1 for D (6 bases). In germline, CDR1 is SGHRS, CDR2 YFSETQ. The CDR3 runs 14 residues. V lost 2 bases and J lost 6, with 15 bases in between. Using reference TRBV5-1 and TRBJ2-7 for the parts outside the CDR3, the full variable domain is KAGVTQTPRYLIKTRGQQVTLSCSPISGHRSVSWYQQTPGQGLQFLFEYFSETQRNKGNFPGRFSGRQFSNSRSEMNVSTLELGDSALYLCASSFRMQGGEQYFGPGTRLTVT.

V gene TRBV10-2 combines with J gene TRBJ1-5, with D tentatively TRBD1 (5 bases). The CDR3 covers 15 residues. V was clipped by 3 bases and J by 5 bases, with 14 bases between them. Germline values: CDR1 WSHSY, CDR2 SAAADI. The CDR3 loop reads CASSELGRGDQPQHF. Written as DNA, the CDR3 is TGCGCCAGCAGTGAACTGGGTAGGGGCGATCAGCCCCAGCATTTT.

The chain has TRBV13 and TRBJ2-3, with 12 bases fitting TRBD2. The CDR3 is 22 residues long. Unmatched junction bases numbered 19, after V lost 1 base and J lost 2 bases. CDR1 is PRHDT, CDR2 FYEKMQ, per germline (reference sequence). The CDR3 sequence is CASSLVASGGARSAPFTDTQYF. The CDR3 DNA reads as TGTGCCAGCAGCTTAGTTGCTAGCGGGGGGGCCAGGTCAGCCCCGTTCACAGATACGCAGTATTTT.

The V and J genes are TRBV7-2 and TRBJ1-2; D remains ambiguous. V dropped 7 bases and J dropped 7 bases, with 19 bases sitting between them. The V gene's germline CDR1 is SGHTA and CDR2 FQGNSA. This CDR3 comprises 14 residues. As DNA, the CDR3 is TGTGCCAGCACCACAGAGGGCGGGTGGCCTGGCTACACCTTC. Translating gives CASTTEGGWPGYTF.

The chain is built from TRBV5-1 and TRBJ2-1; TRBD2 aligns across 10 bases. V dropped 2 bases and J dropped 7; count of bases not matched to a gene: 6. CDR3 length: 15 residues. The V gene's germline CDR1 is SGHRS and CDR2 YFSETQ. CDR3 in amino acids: CASSFLAGVINEQFF. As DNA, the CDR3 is TGCGCCAGCAGCTTCCTAGCGGGAGTCATTAATGAGCAGTTCTTC.

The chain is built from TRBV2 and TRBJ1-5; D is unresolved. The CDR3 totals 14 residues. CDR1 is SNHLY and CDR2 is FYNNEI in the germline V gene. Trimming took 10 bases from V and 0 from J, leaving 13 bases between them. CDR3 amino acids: CATRRGYSNQPQHF. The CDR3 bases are TGTGCCACAAGGAGAGGTTATAGCAATCAGCCCCAGCATTTT.

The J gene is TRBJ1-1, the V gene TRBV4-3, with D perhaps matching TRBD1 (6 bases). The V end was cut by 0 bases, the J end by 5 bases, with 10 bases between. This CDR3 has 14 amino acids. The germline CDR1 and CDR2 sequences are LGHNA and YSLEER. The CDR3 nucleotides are TGCGCCAGCAGCCAAGATACAGGGAGAACTGAAGCTTTCTTT. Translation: CASSQDTGRTEAFF.

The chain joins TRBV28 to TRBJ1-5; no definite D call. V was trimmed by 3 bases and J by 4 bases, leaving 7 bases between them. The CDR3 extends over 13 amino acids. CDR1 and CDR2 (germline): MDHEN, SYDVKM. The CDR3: CASSFTLNQPQHF. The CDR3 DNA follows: TGTGCCAGCAGTTTTACCCTGAATCAGCCCCAGCATTTT. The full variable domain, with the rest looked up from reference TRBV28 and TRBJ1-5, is DVKVTQSSRYLVKRTGEKVFLECVQDMDHENMFWYRQDPGLGLRLIYFSYDVKMKEKGDIPEGYSVSREKKERFSLILESASTNQTSMYLCASSFTLNQPQHFGDGTRLSIL.

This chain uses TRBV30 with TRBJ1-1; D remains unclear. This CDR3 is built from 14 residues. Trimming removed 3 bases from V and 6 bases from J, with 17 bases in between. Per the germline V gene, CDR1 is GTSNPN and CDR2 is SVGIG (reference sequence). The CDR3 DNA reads TGTGCCTGGAGCCGCATTCGGGATCCGCCTGAAGCTTTCTTT. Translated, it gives CAWSRIRDPPEAFF.

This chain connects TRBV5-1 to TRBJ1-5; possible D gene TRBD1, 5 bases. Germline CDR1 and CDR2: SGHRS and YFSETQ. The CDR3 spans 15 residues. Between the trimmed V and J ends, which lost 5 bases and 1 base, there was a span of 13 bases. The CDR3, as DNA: TGCGCCAGCAGACCTGATGGGGGGAGCAATCAGCCCCAGCATTTT. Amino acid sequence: CASRPDGGSNQPQHF. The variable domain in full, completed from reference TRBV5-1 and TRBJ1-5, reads KAGVTQTPRYLIKTRGQQVTLSCSPISGHRSVSWYQQTPGQGLQFLFEYFSETQRNKGNFPGRFSGRQFSNSRSEMNVSTLELGDSALYLCASRPDGGSNQPQHFGDGTRLSIL.

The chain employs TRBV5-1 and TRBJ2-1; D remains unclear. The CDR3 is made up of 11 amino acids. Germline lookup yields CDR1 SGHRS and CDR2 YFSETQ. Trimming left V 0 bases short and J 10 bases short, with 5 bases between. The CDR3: CASSLVGEQFF. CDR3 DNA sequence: TGCGCCAGCAGCTTGGTGGGGGAGCAGTTCTTC.

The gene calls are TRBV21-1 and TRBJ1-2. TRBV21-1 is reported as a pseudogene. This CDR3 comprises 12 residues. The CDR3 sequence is CASSGRHRGYTF. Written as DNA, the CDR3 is TGTGCCAGCAGCGGACGACATCGGGGCTACACCTTC.

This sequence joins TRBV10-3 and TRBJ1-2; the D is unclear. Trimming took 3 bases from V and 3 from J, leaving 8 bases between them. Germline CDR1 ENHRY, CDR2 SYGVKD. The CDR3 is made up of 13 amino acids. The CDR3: CAISEGAYYGYTF. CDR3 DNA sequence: TGTGCCATCAGTGAAGGTGCGTACTATGGCTACACCTTC.

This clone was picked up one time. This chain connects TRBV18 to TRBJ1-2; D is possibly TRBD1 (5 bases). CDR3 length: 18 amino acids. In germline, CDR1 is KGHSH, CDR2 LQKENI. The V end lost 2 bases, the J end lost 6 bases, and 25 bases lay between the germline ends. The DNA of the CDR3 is TGTGCCAGCTCACCAAATTTGGTCCCCCTTGACCCAGGGAATGGCTACACCTTC. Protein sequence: CASSPNLVPLDPGNGYTF.

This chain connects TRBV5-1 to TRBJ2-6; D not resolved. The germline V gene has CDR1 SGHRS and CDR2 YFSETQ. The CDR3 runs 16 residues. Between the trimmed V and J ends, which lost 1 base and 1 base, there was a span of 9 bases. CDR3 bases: TGCGCCAGCAGCTTGAGTGACGGGTCTGGGGCCAACGTCCTGACTTTC. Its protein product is CASSLSDGSGANVLTF.

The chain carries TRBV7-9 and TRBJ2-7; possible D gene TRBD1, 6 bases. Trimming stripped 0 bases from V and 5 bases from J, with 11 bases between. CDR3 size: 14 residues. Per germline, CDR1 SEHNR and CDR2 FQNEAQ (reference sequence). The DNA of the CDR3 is TGTGCCAGCAGCTTAGCGCGCGCAGGGGACGAGCAGTACTTC. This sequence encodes CASSLARAGDEQYF.

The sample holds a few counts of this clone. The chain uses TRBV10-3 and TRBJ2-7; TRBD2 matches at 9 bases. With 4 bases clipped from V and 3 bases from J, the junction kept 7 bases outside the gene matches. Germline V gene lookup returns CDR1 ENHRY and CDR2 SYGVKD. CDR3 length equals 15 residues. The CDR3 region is CAISGQEAGGYEQYF. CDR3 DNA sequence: TGTGCCATCAGTGGCCAGGAAGCGGGGGGCTACGAGCAGTACTTC.

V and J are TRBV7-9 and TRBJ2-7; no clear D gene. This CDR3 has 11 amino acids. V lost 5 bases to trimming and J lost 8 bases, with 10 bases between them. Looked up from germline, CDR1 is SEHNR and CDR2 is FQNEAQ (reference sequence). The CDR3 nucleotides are TGTGCCAGCAGCGCCAGAGAAAAGCAGTACTTC. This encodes CASSAREKQYF.